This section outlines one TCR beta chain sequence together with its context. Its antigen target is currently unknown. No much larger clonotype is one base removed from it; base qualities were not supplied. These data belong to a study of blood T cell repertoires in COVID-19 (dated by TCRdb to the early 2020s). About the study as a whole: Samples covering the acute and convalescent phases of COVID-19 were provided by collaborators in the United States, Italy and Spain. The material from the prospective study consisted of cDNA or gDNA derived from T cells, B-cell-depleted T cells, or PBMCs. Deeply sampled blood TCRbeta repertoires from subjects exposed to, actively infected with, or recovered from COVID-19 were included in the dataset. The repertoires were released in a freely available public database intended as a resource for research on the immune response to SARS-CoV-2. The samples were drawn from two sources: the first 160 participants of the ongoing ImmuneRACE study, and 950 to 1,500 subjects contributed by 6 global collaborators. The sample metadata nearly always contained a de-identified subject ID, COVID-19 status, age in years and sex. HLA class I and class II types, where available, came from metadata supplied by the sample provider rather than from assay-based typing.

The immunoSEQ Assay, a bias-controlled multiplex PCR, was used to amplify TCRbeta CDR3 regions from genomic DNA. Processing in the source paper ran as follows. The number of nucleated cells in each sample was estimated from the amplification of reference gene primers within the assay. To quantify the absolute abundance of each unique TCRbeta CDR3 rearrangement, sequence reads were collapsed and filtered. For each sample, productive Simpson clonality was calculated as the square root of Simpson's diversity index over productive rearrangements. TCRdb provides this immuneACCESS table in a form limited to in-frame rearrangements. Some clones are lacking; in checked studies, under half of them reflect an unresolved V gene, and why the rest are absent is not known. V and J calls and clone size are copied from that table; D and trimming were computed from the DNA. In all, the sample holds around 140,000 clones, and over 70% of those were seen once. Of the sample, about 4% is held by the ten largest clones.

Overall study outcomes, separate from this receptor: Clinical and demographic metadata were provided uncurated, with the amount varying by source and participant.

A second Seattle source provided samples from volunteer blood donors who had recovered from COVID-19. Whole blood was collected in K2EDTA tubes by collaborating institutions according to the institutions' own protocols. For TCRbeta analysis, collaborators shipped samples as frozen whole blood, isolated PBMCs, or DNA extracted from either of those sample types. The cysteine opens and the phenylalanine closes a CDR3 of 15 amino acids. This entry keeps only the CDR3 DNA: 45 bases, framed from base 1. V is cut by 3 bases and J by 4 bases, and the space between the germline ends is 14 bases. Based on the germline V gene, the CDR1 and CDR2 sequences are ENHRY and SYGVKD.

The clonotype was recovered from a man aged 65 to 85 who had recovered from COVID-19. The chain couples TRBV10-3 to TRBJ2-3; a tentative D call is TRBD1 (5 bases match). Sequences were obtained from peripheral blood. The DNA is TGTGCCATCAGTGAACAGGTCCGGCGAGCAGATACGCAGTATTTT. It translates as CAISEQVRRADTQYF.